This T cell receptor (beta chain) was sequenced for a study of post-analysis software for immune sequencing data. About the study: Some patients lacked subtype; others had relapsing-remitting, secondary progressive or progressive-relapsing disease.

Whole-study findings and limits: Diversity measured as normalized Chao1 was significantly lower in multiple sclerosis patients than in controls. Samples from a shared batch, those prepared together, strongly co-clustered by F measure.

Each TCR beta cDNA library carried unique molecular identifiers. Roughly 510,000 cDNA molecules were recovered from an input of about 0.95 to 11 million T cells. TCRdb reanalysed the PCR reads using MiXCR and keeps one entry per CDR3 protein. Of 350,000 to 500,000 distinct CDR3 sequences detected, approximately 37% appear once; the ten largest clones hold less than 8%. Comments on this clonotype: Its target is not known.

The sequence came from a girl aged 2-9 years with multiple sclerosis. Sequenced material: blood.

The CDR3, as DNA: TGCAGTGCTAGAGGGAGGGGGCGCGGTCAGCCCCAGCATTTT. Protein sequence: CSARGRGRGQPQHF. The J gene is TRBJ1-5, the V gene TRBV20-1; 7 nucleotides line up with TRBD1. CDR3 length: 14 amino acids. Trimming cost V 1 base and J 6 bases; bases outside gene matches: 6. Per the germline V gene, CDR1 is DFQATT and CDR2 is SNEGSKA (reference sequence).